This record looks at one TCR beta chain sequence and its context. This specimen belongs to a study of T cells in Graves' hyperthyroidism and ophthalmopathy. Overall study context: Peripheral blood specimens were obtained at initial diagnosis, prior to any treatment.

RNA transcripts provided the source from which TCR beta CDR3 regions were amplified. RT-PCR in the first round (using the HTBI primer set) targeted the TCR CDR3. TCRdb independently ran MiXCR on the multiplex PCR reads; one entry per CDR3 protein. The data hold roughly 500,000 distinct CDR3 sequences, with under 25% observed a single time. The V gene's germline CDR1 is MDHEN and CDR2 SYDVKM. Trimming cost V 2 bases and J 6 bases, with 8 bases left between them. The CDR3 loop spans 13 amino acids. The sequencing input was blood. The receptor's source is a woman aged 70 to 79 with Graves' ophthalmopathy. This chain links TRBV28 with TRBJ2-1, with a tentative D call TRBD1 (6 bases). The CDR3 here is CASSLETGNEQFF. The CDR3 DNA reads TGTGCCAGCAGTTTAGAGACAGGCAATGAGCAGTTCTTC.